This T cell receptor beta chain came from a study of T cells after yellow fever vaccination. Study-wide points: The study re-detected most primary-vaccination clones after the booster (about 95% CD4, roughly 88% CD8). Peaking on day 5 versus 15, the secondary response was faster but weaker.

Comment on this clonotype: Antigen: not known.

The CDR3 length is 14 residues. With 4 bases removed from V and 6 bases from J, the gap between germline ends came to 19 bases. CDR1 and CDR2 (germline): GTSNPN, SVGIG (reference sequence). 5'RACE template switching generated TCR cDNA, adding a universal primer site and UMIs. Each CDR3 protein is one row after TCRdb ran MiXCR on the 5' RACE reads. Of around 300,000 distinct CDR3 sequences in the sample, 10% to 15% were seen once. The chain couples TRBV30 to TRBJ2-7, with D hard to call. Sequenced here: CD4+ T cells sorted from PBMCs, sampled 45 days after the yellow fever booster vaccination. The sequence was obtained from a man aged 30 to 39 who received the YFV17D yellow fever vaccine. CDR3 coding DNA: TGTGCCTGGAAGGTCAACACTGGAATTTCCGAGCAGTACTTC. Translated, it gives CAWKVNTGISEQYF.